Listed here is a single T cell receptor (beta chain). Regarding time point: pre-treatment sample, taken before nivolumab and TIL therapy. Pleural nodules or supraclavicular lymph nodes made up most of the excised metastases sampled. Patients were adults with stage 4 NSCLC. This entry comes from a study of TIL therapy for anti-PD-1-resistant metastatic lung cancer. For the study at large: Most patients had lung adenocarcinoma; a handful of tumors were EGFR-mutant, two ALK-rearranged; half smoked currently or formerly.

CDR1 and CDR2 from the germline V gene are LNHDA and SQIVND (reference sequence). The CDR3 covers 16 residues. V lost 0 bases, J lost 0 bases, and 9 bases lay in between. Sequencing used immunoSEQ v3. Survey-level samples got 1.5 million to 2.5 million read pairs; deep-level samples got 5-6 million. The assay was immunoSEQ multiplex PCR, and TCRdb's table has in-frame clones only and misses some. This repertoire shows roughly 28,000 clones, approximately 57% found once; its top ten account for roughly a sixth. The sequencing used tumor tissue, collected at baseline. The TCR was taken from a woman between 25 and 80 years old with non-small cell lung cancer. The chain recombines TRBV19 with TRBJ1-3; TRBD1 might be the D (6 bases). CDR3 sequence (DNA): TGTGCCAGTAGTATAGAAGGACAGAGCTCTGGAAACACCATATATTTT. Translating gives CASSIEGQSSGNTIYF.